Listed below are T cell receptor beta chains from one sample, sequenced in a study of shared clonotypes between healthy human individuals. Repertoires were generated with immunoSEQ multiplex PCR, while TCRdb's copy carries only in-frame clones and drops some. The sample records under 700,000 clones, about 95% being singletons. The specimen was naive CD8+ T cells sorted from blood. All receptors come from a woman in her twenties or thirties in good health. The CDR3 runs from the conserved cysteine through the conserved F or W. Each record gives: CDR3 protein, CDR3 DNA, clone size, J gene, V gene, D gene. The D gene is left open where the match is weak. Clone size is not always given. Where it is, it says once, few, many or a class for expanded clones.

cdr3_aa: CASSTKTGTYEQYF
cdr3_nt: TGTGCCAGCAGCACGAAGACAGGCACCTACGAGCAGTACTTC
clone_size: .
j_call: TRBJ2-7
v_call: TRBV7-9
d_call: .

cdr3_aa: CASSNLPNEQYF
cdr3_nt: TGTGCCAGCAGTAACCTCCCTAACGAGCAGTACTTC
clone_size: .
j_call: TRBJ2-7
v_call: TRBV27
d_call: .

cdr3_aa: CASSERGGSAYDEQYF
cdr3_nt: TGTGCCAGCAGTGAAAGAGGCGGGAGCGCTTACGACGAGCAGTACTTC
clone_size: .
j_call: TRBJ2-7
v_call: TRBV2
d_call: TRBD2

cdr3_aa: CASSVGEGNTEAFF
cdr3_nt: TGTGCCAGCAGCGTAGGCGAAGGGAACACTGAAGCTTTCTTT
clone_size: few
j_call: TRBJ1-1
v_call: TRBV9
d_call: .

cdr3_aa: CSVEDWGNEQYF
cdr3_nt: TGCAGCGTTGAAGATTGGGGTAACGAGCAGTACTTC
clone_size: .
j_call: TRBJ2-7
v_call: TRBV29-1
d_call: .

cdr3_aa: CASSSSVAGVDSYEQYF
cdr3_nt: TGTGCCAGCAGTTCCTCCGTTGCAGGGGTGGATTCCTACGAGCAGTACTTC
clone_size: .
j_call: TRBJ2-7
v_call: TRBV28
d_call: .

cdr3_aa: CASKAGTAETQYF
cdr3_nt: TGTGCCAGCAAGGCAGGGACAGCGGAGACCCAGTACTTC
clone_size: .
j_call: TRBJ2-5
v_call: TRBV27
d_call: TRBD1

cdr3_aa: CAWRAGLTTDTQYF
cdr3_nt: TGTGCCTGGAGGGCAGGACTTACCACAGATACGCAGTATTTT
clone_size: .
j_call: TRBJ2-3
v_call: TRBV30
d_call: .

cdr3_aa: CASLSAPGLAHEQYF
cdr3_nt: TGTGCCAGCCTAAGCGCTCCGGGACTAGCGCACGAGCAGTACTTC
clone_size: once
j_call: TRBJ2-7
v_call: TRBV2
d_call: TRBD2

cdr3_aa: CASSQPRRPYGYTF
cdr3_nt: TGCGCCAGCAGCCAACCCAGGCGACCCTATGGCTACACCTTC
clone_size: .
j_call: TRBJ1-2
v_call: TRBV4-1
d_call: .

cdr3_aa: CAISESHTFYEQYF
cdr3_nt: TGTGCCATCAGTGAGTCACACACGTTCTACGAGCAGTACTTC
clone_size: .
j_call: TRBJ2-7
v_call: TRBV10-3
d_call: .

cdr3_aa: CASIVSGTGLTGELFF
cdr3_nt: TGTGCCAGTATCGTTTCCGGGACAGGTTTAACCGGGGAGCTGTTTTTT
clone_size: once
j_call: TRBJ2-2
v_call: TRBV19
d_call: TRBD1

cdr3_aa: CASSYRDRGNQPQHF
cdr3_nt: TGTGCCAGCAGTTACCGGGACAGGGGCAATCAGCCCCAGCATTTT
clone_size: few
j_call: TRBJ1-5
v_call: TRBV6-6
d_call: TRBD1

cdr3_aa: CSAQTGDGYGYTF
cdr3_nt: TGCAGCGCCCAGACAGGGGACGGCTATGGCTACACCTTC
clone_size: .
j_call: TRBJ1-2
v_call: TRBV29-1
d_call: TRBD1

cdr3_aa: CASSSGQGMSTNEKLFF
cdr3_nt: TGTGCCAGCAGTTCAGGACAGGGGATGTCAACTAATGAAAAACTGTTTTTT
clone_size: .
j_call: TRBJ1-4
v_call: TRBV27
d_call: TRBD1

cdr3_aa: CASSLALNTEAFF
cdr3_nt: TGTGCCAGCAGCTTGGCATTGAACACTGAAGCTTTCTTT
clone_size: .
j_call: TRBJ1-1
v_call: TRBV5-6
d_call: .

cdr3_aa: CASSPGDSTQETQYF
cdr3_nt: TGTGCCAGCAGCCCCGGGGACAGTACACAAGAGACCCAGTACTTC
clone_size: .
j_call: TRBJ2-5
v_call: TRBV7-3
d_call: TRBD1

cdr3_aa: CASSEGLGGYYEQYF
cdr3_nt: TGCGCCAGCAGCGAGGGACTTGGCGGGTACTACGAGCAGTACTTC
clone_size: .
j_call: TRBJ2-7
v_call: TRBV5-1
d_call: .

cdr3_aa: CASSEWGQLNTGELFF
cdr3_nt: TGTGCCAGCAGTGAATGGGGACAGTTAAACACCGGGGAGCTGTTTTTT
clone_size: .
j_call: TRBJ2-2
v_call: TRBV6-1
d_call: TRBD1

cdr3_aa: CASSLLGVGTEQYF
cdr3_nt: TGTGCCAGCAGTTTATTGGGGGTGGGTACCGAGCAGTACTTC
clone_size: .
j_call: TRBJ2-7
v_call: TRBV27
d_call: .

cdr3_aa: CASSYSGTPDEQYF
cdr3_nt: TGTGCCAGCAGTTACTCCGGGACCCCAGACGAGCAGTACTTC
clone_size: .
j_call: TRBJ2-7
v_call: TRBV6-6
d_call: .

cdr3_aa: CASSLGVSGPEQYF
cdr3_nt: TGTGCCAGCAGTTTGGGAGTGTCAGGCCCCGAGCAGTACTTC
clone_size: .
j_call: TRBJ2-7
v_call: TRBV27
d_call: .

cdr3_aa: CSVAGDLADTQYF
cdr3_nt: TGCAGCGTAGCGGGAGATCTGGCAGATACGCAGTATTTT
clone_size: .
j_call: TRBJ2-3
v_call: TRBV29-1
d_call: TRBD2

cdr3_aa: CASSINSGGAYEQYF
cdr3_nt: TGTGCCAGCAGCATTAATAGCGGGGGAGCCTACGAGCAGTACTTC
clone_size: .
j_call: TRBJ2-7
v_call: TRBV7-2
d_call: TRBD2

cdr3_aa: CASSLPLSGRAYEQYF
cdr3_nt: TGTGCCAGCAGTTTACCCCTTAGCGGGAGAGCCTACGAGCAGTACTTC
clone_size: .
j_call: TRBJ2-7
v_call: TRBV28
d_call: TRBD2

cdr3_aa: CASSIVAGTSFNQPQHF
cdr3_nt: TGTGCCAGTAGTATAGTCGCCGGGACCTCTTTTAATCAGCCCCAGCATTTT
clone_size: once
j_call: TRBJ1-5
v_call: TRBV19
d_call: .

cdr3_aa: CASSLLHGLGASTDTQYF
cdr3_nt: TGTGCCAGCAGTTTACTCCATGGACTAGGGGCTAGCACAGATACGCAGTATTTT
clone_size: .
j_call: TRBJ2-3
v_call: TRBV27
d_call: TRBD2

cdr3_aa: CASSFFANNNEQFF
cdr3_nt: TGTGCCAGCAGTTTCTTCGCAAATAACAATGAGCAGTTCTTC
clone_size: .
j_call: TRBJ2-1
v_call: TRBV27
d_call: .

cdr3_aa: CASSEVGGITYEQYF
cdr3_nt: TGTGCCAGCAGTGAAGTGGGGGGAATAACCTACGAGCAGTACTTC
clone_size: .
j_call: TRBJ2-7
v_call: TRBV6-1
d_call: .

cdr3_aa: CASSPQGSSGSSEQYF
cdr3_nt: TGCGCCAGCAGCCCCCAGGGGAGTAGCGGGAGTTCCGAGCAGTACTTC
clone_size: few
j_call: TRBJ2-7
v_call: TRBV4-1
d_call: TRBD2

cdr3_aa: CASSLSLGLAGVLPGEQYF
cdr3_nt: TGTGCCAGCAGTTTAAGCCTGGGACTAGCGGGAGTCTTGCCGGGCGAGCAGTACTTC
clone_size: .
j_call: TRBJ2-7
v_call: TRBV28
d_call: TRBD2

cdr3_aa: CASNQGESSYNEQFF
cdr3_nt: TGTGCCAGTAATCAGGGGGAAAGCTCCTACAATGAGCAGTTCTTC
clone_size: .
j_call: TRBJ2-1
v_call: TRBV19
d_call: TRBD1

cdr3_aa: CASSLSGEQYF
cdr3_nt: TGTGCCAGCAGCCTCTCAGGCGAGCAGTACTTC
clone_size: .
j_call: TRBJ2-7
v_call: TRBV4-2
d_call: .

cdr3_aa: CASSPGVGPLYEQYF
cdr3_nt: TGTGCCAGCTCACCTGGAGTCGGTCCTCTCTACGAGCAGTACTTC
clone_size: .
j_call: TRBJ2-7
v_call: TRBV18
d_call: .

cdr3_aa: CASSGGKAGILNEQFF
cdr3_nt: TGTGCCAGCAGCGGGGGCAAAGCGGGAATTCTCAATGAGCAGTTCTTC
clone_size: .
j_call: TRBJ2-1
v_call: TRBV9
d_call: TRBD2

cdr3_aa: CATREPMNTEAFF
cdr3_nt: TGTGCCACCCGGGAGCCAATGAACACTGAAGCTTTCTTT
clone_size: .
j_call: TRBJ1-1
v_call: TRBV6-1
d_call: .

cdr3_aa: CASRTWDTHGGELFF
cdr3_nt: TGTGCCAGCAGGACTTGGGACACTCATGGGGGGGAGCTGTTTTTT
clone_size: .
j_call: TRBJ2-2
v_call: TRBV28
d_call: .

cdr3_aa: CASSQESWEDRGYGYTF
cdr3_nt: TGTGCCAGCAGCCAAGAGAGCTGGGAAGACAGGGGCTATGGCTACACCTTC
clone_size: once
j_call: TRBJ1-2
v_call: TRBV4-2
d_call: TRBD1

cdr3_aa: CASGVPRGTF
cdr3_nt: TGTGCCAGCGGGGTCCCCAGAGGCACCTTC
clone_size: .
j_call: TRBJ1-2
v_call: TRBV2
d_call: .

cdr3_aa: CASRFRLNTEAFF
cdr3_nt: TGTGCCAGCAGGTTCCGGCTAAACACTGAAGCTTTCTTT
clone_size: .
j_call: TRBJ1-1
v_call: TRBV28
d_call: .

cdr3_aa: CASSLVTGDNEQFF
cdr3_nt: TGTGCCAGCAGCTTAGTGACGGGAGATAATGAGCAGTTCTTC
clone_size: .
j_call: TRBJ2-1
v_call: TRBV11-2
d_call: .

cdr3_aa: CASSFNEQYF
cdr3_nt: TGTGCCAGCAGTTTCAACGAGCAGTACTTC
clone_size: few
j_call: TRBJ2-7
v_call: TRBV28
d_call: .

cdr3_aa: CASSPLSRTSGSSSSYEQYF
cdr3_nt: TGTGCCAGCAGTCCCCTATCCCGGACTAGCGGGAGTTCTAGCTCCTACGAGCAGTACTTC
clone_size: .
j_call: TRBJ2-7
v_call: TRBV27
d_call: TRBD2

cdr3_aa: CASSLYGVNYGYTF
cdr3_nt: TGTGCCAGCAGTTTGTACGGAGTTAACTATGGCTACACCTTC
clone_size: .
j_call: TRBJ1-2
v_call: TRBV28
d_call: .

cdr3_aa: CSAREGYEQYF
cdr3_nt: TGCAGTGCTAGAGAAGGCTACGAGCAGTACTTC
clone_size: .
j_call: TRBJ2-7
v_call: TRBV20-1
d_call: .

cdr3_aa: CASSQDLPGGEGDNEQFF
cdr3_nt: TGTGCCAGCAGCCAAGATCTCCCAGGCGGGGAGGGCGACAATGAGCAGTTCTTC
clone_size: .
j_call: TRBJ2-1
v_call: TRBV11-1
d_call: TRBD2

cdr3_aa: CASRDLRDSYEQYF
cdr3_nt: TGTGCCAGCAGGGACCTCAGGGACTCCTACGAGCAGTACTTC
clone_size: .
j_call: TRBJ2-7
v_call: TRBV27
d_call: .